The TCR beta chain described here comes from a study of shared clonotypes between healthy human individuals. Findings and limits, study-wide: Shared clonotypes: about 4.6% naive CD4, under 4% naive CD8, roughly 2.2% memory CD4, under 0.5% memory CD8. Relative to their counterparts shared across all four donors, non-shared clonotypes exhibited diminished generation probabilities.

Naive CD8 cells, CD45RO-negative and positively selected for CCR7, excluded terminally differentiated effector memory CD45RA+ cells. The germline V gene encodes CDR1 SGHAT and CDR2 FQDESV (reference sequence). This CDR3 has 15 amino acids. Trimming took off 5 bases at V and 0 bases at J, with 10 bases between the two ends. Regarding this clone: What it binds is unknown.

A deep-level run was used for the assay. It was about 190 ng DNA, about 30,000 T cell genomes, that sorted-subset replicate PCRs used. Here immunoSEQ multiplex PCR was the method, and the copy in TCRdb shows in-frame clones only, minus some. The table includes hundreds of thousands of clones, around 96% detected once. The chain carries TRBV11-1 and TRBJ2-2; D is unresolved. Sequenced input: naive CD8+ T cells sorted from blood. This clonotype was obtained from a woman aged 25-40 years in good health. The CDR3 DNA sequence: TGTGCCAGCAGCCTAACGTACACGAACACCGGGGAGCTGTTTTTT. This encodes CASSLTYTNTGELFF. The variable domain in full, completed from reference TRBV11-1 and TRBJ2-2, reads EAEVAQSPRYKITEKSQAVAFWCDPISGHATLYWYRQILGQGPELLVQFQDESVVDDSQLPKDRFSAERLKGVDSTLKIQPAELGDSAMYLCASSLTYTNTGELFFGEGSRLTVL.